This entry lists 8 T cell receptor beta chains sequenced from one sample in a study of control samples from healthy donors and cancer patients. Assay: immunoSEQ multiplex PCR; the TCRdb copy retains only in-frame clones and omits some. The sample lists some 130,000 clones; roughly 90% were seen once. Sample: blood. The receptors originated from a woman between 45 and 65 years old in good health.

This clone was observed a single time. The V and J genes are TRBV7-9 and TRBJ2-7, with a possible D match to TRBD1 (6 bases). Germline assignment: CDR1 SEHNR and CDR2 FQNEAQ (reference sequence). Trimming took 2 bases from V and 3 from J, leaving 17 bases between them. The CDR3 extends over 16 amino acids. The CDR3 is CASSLTGREQGYEQYF. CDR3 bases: TGTGCCAGCAGCTTAACGGGTCGGGAACAGGGCTACGAGCAGTACTTC.

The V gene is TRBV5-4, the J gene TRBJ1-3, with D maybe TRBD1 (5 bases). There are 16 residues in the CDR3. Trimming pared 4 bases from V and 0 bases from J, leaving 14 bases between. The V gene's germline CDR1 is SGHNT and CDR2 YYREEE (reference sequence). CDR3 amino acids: CASSRSTGYSGNTIYF. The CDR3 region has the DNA TGTGCCAGCAGCCGCAGTACAGGCTACTCTGGAAACACCATATATTTT.

CDR3 DNA: TGTGCCAGCAGTTTATTTTTTGATGGCGGGGATTACAATGAGCAGTTCTTC. It translates to CASSLFFDGGDYNEQFF. The genes are TRBV27 and TRBJ2-1, with a tentative D call TRBD2 (6 bases). CDR3 length equals 17 residues. Trimming removed 1 base at V and 4 bases at J, with 17 bases between. Germline values: CDR1 MNHEY, CDR2 SMNVEV (reference sequence).

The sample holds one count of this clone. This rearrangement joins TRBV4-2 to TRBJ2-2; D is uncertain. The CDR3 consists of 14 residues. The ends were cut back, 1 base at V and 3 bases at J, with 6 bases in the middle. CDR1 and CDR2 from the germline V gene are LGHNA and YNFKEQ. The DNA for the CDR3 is TGTGCCAGCAGCCAAGTATCCGACACCGGGGAGCTGTTTTTT. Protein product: CASSQVSDTGELFF.

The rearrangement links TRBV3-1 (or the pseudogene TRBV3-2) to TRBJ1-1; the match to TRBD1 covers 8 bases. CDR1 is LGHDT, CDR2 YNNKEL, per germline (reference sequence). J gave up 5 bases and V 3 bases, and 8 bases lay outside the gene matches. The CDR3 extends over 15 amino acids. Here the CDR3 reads CASSQDRASRTEAFF. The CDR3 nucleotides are TGTGCCAGCAGCCAGGACAGGGCCTCACGGACTGAAGCTTTCTTT.

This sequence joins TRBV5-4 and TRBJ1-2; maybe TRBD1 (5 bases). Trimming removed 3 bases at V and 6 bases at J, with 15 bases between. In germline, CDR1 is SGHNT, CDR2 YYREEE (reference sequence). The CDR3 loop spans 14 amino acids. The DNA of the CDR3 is TGTGCCAGCAGCTCCCCCAGGGCCTTGGATGGCTACACCTTC. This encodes CASSSPRALDGYTF.

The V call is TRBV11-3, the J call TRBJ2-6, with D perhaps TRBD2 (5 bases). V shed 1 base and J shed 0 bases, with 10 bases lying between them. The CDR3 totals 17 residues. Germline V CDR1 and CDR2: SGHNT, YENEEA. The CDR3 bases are TGTGCCAGCAGCTTAGGGACTGGCAGCTCTGGGGCCAACGTCCTGACTTTC. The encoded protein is CASSLGTGSSGANVLTF.

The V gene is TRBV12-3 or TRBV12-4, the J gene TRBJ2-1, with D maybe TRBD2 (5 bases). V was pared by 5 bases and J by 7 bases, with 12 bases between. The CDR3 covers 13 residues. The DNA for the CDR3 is TGTGCCAGCAGTCTTTGGACTGGTAATGAGCAGTTCTTC. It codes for CASSLWTGNEQFF.